This T cell receptor beta chain was observed in a study of shared clonotypes between healthy human individuals. Study results and caveats: Owing to a small donor count, the genetic and exposure-history diversity represented was limited. Deeper or shallower sequencing was expected to change how clonotypes are shared among donors.

In the authors' methods: Filtering differed since immunoSEQ provided only junctions, with no quality scores. The data were produced by immunoSEQ multiplex PCR, yet TCRdb's version contains in-frame clones alone and is incomplete. V and J calls plus clone size are reproduced from that table; the DNA served to infer D and trimming. The data hold around 510,000 clones, with around 78% observed a single time. Worth noting for this clone: Its antigen remains unknown.

The V and J ends lost 4 bases and 7 bases respectively, with 16 bases between them. The CDR3 contains 14 residues. The germline V gene encodes CDR1 SQVTM and CDR2 ANQGSEA. There were no recent acute infections or vaccinations among the donors, who were healthy HIV-negative adults. The chain combines TRBV29-1 with TRBJ1-4, with D unresolved. The TCR sequence derives from a woman in her thirties or forties in good health. Some clones in this sample may be carry-over from other donors' samples. Sequenced input: PBMCs. The CDR3 is CSVGEAGSGEKLFF. The CDR3 bases are TGCAGCGTTGGAGAGGCAGGTTCGGGTGAAAAACTGTTTTTT.